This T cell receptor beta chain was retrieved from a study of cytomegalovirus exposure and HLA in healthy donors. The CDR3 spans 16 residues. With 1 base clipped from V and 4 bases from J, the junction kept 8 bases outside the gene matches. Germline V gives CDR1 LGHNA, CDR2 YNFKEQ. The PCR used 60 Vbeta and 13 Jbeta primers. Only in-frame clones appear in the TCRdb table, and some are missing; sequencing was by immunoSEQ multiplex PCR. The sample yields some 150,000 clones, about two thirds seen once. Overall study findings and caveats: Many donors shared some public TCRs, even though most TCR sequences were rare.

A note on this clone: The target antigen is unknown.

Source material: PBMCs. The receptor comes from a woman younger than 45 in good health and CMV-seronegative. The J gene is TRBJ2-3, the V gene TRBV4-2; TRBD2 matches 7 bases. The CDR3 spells CASSQAAGGRADTQYF. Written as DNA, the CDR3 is TGTGCCAGCAGCCAAGCCGCCGGGGGGAGGGCAGATACGCAGTATTTT.